Below are 10 T cell receptor beta chains sequenced from a single sample in a study of CD8+CD57+ T cells in acquired aplastic anemia. According to the study, genomic DNA was the template for TCR beta VDJ and CDR3 profiling. TCRdb ran MiXCR on the reads and lists one entry per CDR3 protein. The data contain fewer than 250,000 distinct CDR3 sequences, roughly 56% of them singletons. The sample consisted of sorted CD4+, CD8+, or CD8+CD57+ T cells (not recorded which) from PBMCs. These receptors were obtained from a human donor in good health, serving as a control.

Ten or more counts support this clonotype. The V gene is TRBV7-2, the J gene TRBJ2-5, with D possibly being TRBD2 (6 bases). V lost 1 base and J lost 2, with 17 bases in between. This CDR3 comprises 17 residues. Germline CDR1 and CDR2: SGHTA and FQGNSA. The CDR3 DNA reads as TGTGCCAGCAGCTTAGTATTCCGGGACGCGGGGCAAGAGACCCAGTACTTC. It yields the protein CASSLVFRDAGQETQYF.

This clonotype has ten or more counts. This sequence joins TRBV7-2 and TRBJ1-2, with 7 bases matching TRBD1. The CDR3 has 17 residues. The J segment lost 8 bases and the V segment lost 2 bases, leaving 17 bases of the junction unmatched. Germline CDR1 SGHTA, CDR2 FQGNSA. In nucleotides, the CDR3 is TGTGCCAGCAGCTTAATATCGTTTGCCAGACAGGGCAGCGGCTACACCTTC. The encoded protein is CASSLISFARQGSGYTF.

V gene TRBV9 combines with J gene TRBJ2-3, with 15 positions matching TRBD2. Germline assignment: CDR1 SGDLS and CDR2 YYNGEE. The V gene end was trimmed by 3 bases and the J gene end by 5 bases; junction bases not matched to a gene: 7. The CDR3 loop spans 17 amino acids. The CDR3 DNA is TGTGCCAGCAGCGCGTTGGGACTAGCGGGGGGCCTAGATACGCAGTATTTT. Protein: CASSALGLAGGLDTQYF.

V is TRBV2 and J is TRBJ2-2, with D hard to call. CDR3 length equals 15 residues. Trimming cost V 4 bases and J 1 base, with 10 bases left between them. Germline loops: CDR1 SNHLY, CDR2 FYNNEI. DNA of the CDR3: TGTGCCAGCAGTGGCAACCGAATGAACACCGGGGAGCTGTTTTTT. Translating gives CASSGNRMNTGELFF.

This clonotype was seen a single time. The chain combines TRBV15 with TRBJ2-3; TRBD1 agrees at 7 bases. The germline gives CDR1 LNHNV, CDR2 YYDKDF (reference sequence). The V gene end was trimmed by 9 bases and the J gene end by 3 bases; junction bases not matched to a gene: 9. The CDR3 length is 14 residues. Here the CDR3 DNA reads TGTGCCACAAAAACAGGGGTAGGGACAGATACGCAGTATTTT. It is translated as CATKTGVGTDTQYF.

The V and J genes are TRBV24-1 and TRBJ1-2, with D possibly TRBD1 on 6 matching bases. V lost 10 bases to trimming and J lost 0 bases, with 11 bases between them. Germline lookup yields CDR1 KGHDR and CDR2 SFDVKD. The CDR3 is made up of 13 amino acids. The CDR3 loop reads CATSAGANYGYTF. For the CDR3, the DNA is TGTGCCACTTCCGCAGGGGCTAACTATGGCTACACCTTC.

This clonotype was seen repeatedly, ten times or more. The CDR3 reads CASSLGADNEQFF. For the CDR3, the DNA is TGTGCCAGCAGCTTAGGGGCAGACAATGAGCAGTTCTTC. The chain recombines TRBV11-3 with TRBJ2-1; no reliable D call. The CDR3 has 13 residues. Per the germline V gene, CDR1 is SGHNT and CDR2 is YENEEA. Trimming removed 1 base from V and 5 bases from J, with 6 bases in between.

With respect to this clonotype: Relative to the germline gene, one junction end is altered; a read error may explain this. The rearrangement links TRBV12-3 or TRBV12-4 to TRBJ1-1, with no clear D. CDR3 length equals 12 residues. CDR3 region: CAGSYGQTEAFF. CDR3 DNA sequence: TGTGCCGGCAGTTATGGGCAAACTGAAGCTTTCTTT.

This clonotype was found many times. V and J are TRBV6-5 and TRBJ1-6, with 7 bases matching TRBD1. This CDR3 spans 14 amino acids. The junction had 4 bases not matched to a gene; V was cut back by 4 bases and J by 7 bases. Looked up from germline, CDR1 is MNHEY and CDR2 is SVGAGI. The CDR3 DNA sequence: TGTGCCAGCAGTTCCGACAGGGCCAATTCACCCCTCCACTTT. This gives the protein CASSSDRANSPLHF.

Here the CDR3 DNA reads TGTGCCAGCAGCCGGGGGACGAGACCAACTAATGAAAAACTGTTTTTT. Its translation: CASSRGTRPTNEKLFF. V usage is TRBV13 and J usage is TRBJ1-4; D perhaps matches TRBD1 (5 bases). The CDR3 length is 16 residues. Germline V gene sequence: CDR1 PRHDT, CDR2 FYEKMQ (reference sequence). V lost 5 bases, J lost 0 bases, and 13 bases lay in between.